The entry below gives a single T cell receptor beta chain sequence along with its context. The antigen remains undetermined. The data stem from a study of monozygotic twins with inflammatory bowel disease. Germline CDR1 reads MNHNY; CDR2 reads SVGAGI (reference sequence). The CDR3 totals 13 residues. TCR libraries each used around 3.5 ug of total RNA. TCRdb re-called the 5' RACE reads, yielding one record per CDR3 amino acid sequence without DNA. In all, the sample yields about 450,000 distinct CDR3 sequences. Points from the study as a whole: Researchers report that IBD patients shared fewer clonotypes with others than healthy twins, especially amid disease activity.

The clonotype originates from a human donor with ulcerative colitis or Crohn's disease, or a healthy co-twin of an affected twin (not recorded which). The rearrangement uses TRBV6-6 and TRBJ2-1; TCRdb's D call of TRBD1 is untestable without DNA. Source material: blood. The CDR3 loop is CASTRDSNNEQFF.